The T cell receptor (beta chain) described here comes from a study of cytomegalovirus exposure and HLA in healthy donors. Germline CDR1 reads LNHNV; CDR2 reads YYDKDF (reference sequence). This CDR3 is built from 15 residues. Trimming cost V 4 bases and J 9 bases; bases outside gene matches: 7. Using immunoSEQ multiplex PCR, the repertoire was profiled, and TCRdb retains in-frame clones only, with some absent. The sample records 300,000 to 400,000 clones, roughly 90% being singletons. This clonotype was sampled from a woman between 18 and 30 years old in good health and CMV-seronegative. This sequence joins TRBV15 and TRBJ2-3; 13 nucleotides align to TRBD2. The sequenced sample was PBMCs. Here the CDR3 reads CATSTPGLAGLTQYF. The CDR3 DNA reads TGTGCCACCAGCACCCCGGGACTAGCGGGACTGACGCAGTATTTT.